Presented here are 26 T cell receptor beta chains from one specimen sequenced in a study of T cells in Graves' hyperthyroidism and ophthalmopathy. Amplification targeted TCR beta CDR3 regions from RNA transcripts. The HTBI primer set served for first-round RT-PCR of the TCR CDR3. TCRdb analysed the multiplex PCR reads with MiXCR anew, one entry per CDR3 protein. The table has approximately 360,000 distinct CDR3 sequences, roughly 14% seen once. The sequenced sample consisted of blood. The receptors come from a woman younger than 35 with Graves' hyperthyroidism that later progressed to Graves' ophthalmopathy.

This chain uses TRBV11-2 with TRBJ2-7; weak D call: TRBD1 (7 bases). V was shortened by 5 bases and J by 7 bases, with 18 bases between the two germline ends. Germline CDR1 is SGHAT and CDR2 is FQNNGV. This CDR3 region has 14 residues. The CDR3 DNA reads TGTGCCAGCAGCCTCGGGACAGAGGGGGGTGAGCAGTACTTC. Protein product: CASSLGTEGGEQYF. Looking up the rest from reference TRBV11-2 and TRBJ2-7 gives the full variable domain: EAGVAQSPRYKIIEKRQSVAFWCNPISGHATLYWYQQILGQGPKLLIQFQNNGVVDDSQLPKDRFSAERLKGVDSTLKIQPAKLEDSAVYLCASSLGTEGGEQYFGPGTRLTVT.

This clonotype was counted a few times. The CDR3 bases are TGTGCCAGCAGTTCCTTTTGGGCGGAGCAGTTCTTC. Translation: CASSSFWAEQFF. This chain uses TRBV6-1 with TRBJ2-1, with D uncertain. The length of the CDR3 is 12 residues. Germline lookup yields CDR1 MNHNS and CDR2 SASEGT. The V gene lost 5 bases and the J gene lost 10 bases, with 12 bases spanning the gap.

This clonotype was found many times. The rearrangement links TRBV5-1 to TRBJ2-1, with 10 bases identical to TRBD2. From germline, CDR1 is SGHRS and CDR2 YFSETQ. Unmatched junction bases numbered 8, after V lost 5 bases and J lost 0 bases. This CDR3 is 17 amino acids long. CDR3: CASSLNPSGSSYNEQFF. DNA of the CDR3: TGCGCCAGCAGTTTGAACCCTAGCGGGAGCTCCTACAATGAGCAGTTCTTC.

This clonotype was observed at least ten times. V is TRBV28 and J is TRBJ1-1, with 7 positions matching TRBD1. The CDR3 contains 13 residues. Germline CDR1 MDHEN, CDR2 SYDVKM. V lost 5 bases to trimming and J lost 7 bases; unmatched junction nucleotides: 7. The CDR3 DNA reads TGTGCCAGCAGTCGGGTGGACAGGTTTGAAGCTTTCTTT. Translated: CASSRVDRFEAFF.

This clonotype was found a few times. The chain uses TRBV4-1 and TRBJ2-3; D gene uncertain. The CDR3 contains 12 residues. V was cut by 5 bases and J by 4 bases, with 7 bases left in between. In germline, CDR1 is MGHRA, CDR2 YSYEKL. CDR3 coding DNA: TGCGCCAGCAGCTACGATGCAGATACGCAGTATTTT. This codes for CASSYDADTQYF.

A few counts support this clonotype. V usage is TRBV20-1 and J usage is TRBJ1-6; 7 bases are shared with TRBD1. Losses at the gene ends were 6 bases for V and 10 bases for J; bases not matched to a gene: 12. There are 14 residues in the CDR3. From germline, CDR1 is DFQATT and CDR2 SNEGSKA (reference sequence). The CDR3 DNA sequence: TGCAGTGCCGTCACGGGCAGGGGGGAGTCACCCCTCCACTTT. It is translated as CSAVTGRGESPLHF.

J is TRBJ1-1 and V is TRBV28; 9 positions agree with TRBD1. Trimming removed 2 bases from V and 1 base from J; junction bases left unmatched: 5. CDR1 MDHEN and CDR2 SYDVKM come from the germline V gene. The CDR3 contains 16 residues. The chain's CDR3 is CASSLLPGQGNTEAFF. Written as DNA, the CDR3 is TGTGCCAGCAGTTTACTGCCGGGACAGGGGAACACTGAAGCTTTCTTT.

On this clonotype: A read error may account for a junction end that differs from germline. The gene calls are TRBV7-9 and TRBJ2-5; no reliable D call. The CDR3 runs to 15 residues. The germline gives CDR1 SEHNR, CDR2 FQNEAQ (reference sequence). This chain's CDR3 is CATSLLFRSIETQCF. CDR3 DNA sequence: TGTGCCACCAGCTTATTATTCCGGAGTATAGAGACCCAGTGCTTC.

The V and J genes are TRBV24-1 and TRBJ2-2; D possibly corresponds to TRBD1 (5 bases). This CDR3 comprises 16 residues. With 0 bases removed from V and 0 bases from J, the gap between germline ends came to 7 bases. Germline V gene sequence: CDR1 KGHDR, CDR2 SFDVKD. The CDR3 DNA reads TGTGCCACCAGTGATTTGCAGGGTACGAACACCGGGGAGCTGTTTTTT. This encodes CATSDLQGTNTGELFF.

This clonotype was seen ten or more times. The J gene is TRBJ2-7, the V gene TRBV28; possibly TRBD1 for D (5 bases). This CDR3 is built from 12 residues. V was trimmed by 5 bases and J by 7 bases, leaving 12 bases between them. CDR1 MDHEN and CDR2 SYDVKM come from the germline V gene. The DNA of the CDR3 is TGTGCCAGCAGTCTGACAGTTCGAGAGCAGTACTTC. This gives the protein CASSLTVREQYF.

This clonotype was observed many times. The chain links TRBV12-5 to TRBJ1-2, with a possible D match to TRBD1 (5 bases). CDR1 is LGHNT and CDR2 is FRNRAP in the germline V gene. The length of the CDR3 is 13 residues. V lost 6 bases to trimming and J lost 4 bases, with 12 bases between them. CDR3 bases: TGTGCTAGTGGCCGCGACAGTTCCTATGGCTACACCTTC. Translated: CASGRDSSYGYTF.

This clonotype was found many times. The rearrangement uses TRBV2 and TRBJ2-1; D possibly matches TRBD1 or TRBD2 (5 bases each). This CDR3 is 12 amino acids long. Deletions cut 1 base from V and 9 bases from J, with 7 bases between. The germline CDR1 and CDR2 sequences are SNHLY and FYNNEI. CDR3 DNA sequence: TGTGCCAGCAGTGAAGGGGGGACTGAGCAGTTCTTC. Translating gives CASSEGGTEQFF.

This clonotype was counted at least ten times. This sequence joins TRBV12-3 or TRBV12-4 and TRBJ2-7; 8 bases align to TRBD2. CDR3 length: 14 amino acids. V gave up 4 bases and J gave up 2 bases; unmatched junction bases: 4. The CDR3 nucleotides are TGTGCCAGCAGTTATGGAGCGGGAGCCTACGAGCAGTACTTC. Translating it yields CASSYGAGAYEQYF.

This clonotype was counted ten times or more. This chain joins TRBV7-8 and TRBJ2-1; TRBD2 aligns across 12 bases. This CDR3 is 16 amino acids long. Trimming cost V 0 bases and J 11 bases; bases outside gene matches: 8. Per germline, CDR1 SGHVS and CDR2 FQNEAQ. In DNA, the CDR3 is TGTGCCAGCAGCTTAGCAAGTCTAGCGGGAGGGGGAAAGCAGTTCTTC. Its translation: CASSLASLAGGGKQFF.

This clonotype occurred many times. This chain uses TRBV27 with TRBJ2-5; the D gene could be TRBD1 or TRBD2 (6 bases each). Germline V lookup: CDR1 MNHEY, CDR2 SMNVEV (reference sequence). This CDR3 comprises 16 residues. Trimming stripped 5 bases from V and 3 bases from J, with 19 bases between. The CDR3 sequence: CASSRAPGAWEETQYF. The CDR3, as DNA: TGTGCCAGCAGTAGAGCCCCGGGGGCTTGGGAAGAGACCCAGTACTTC.

The CDR3 protein is CASSTKTGSNQPQHF. For the CDR3, the DNA is TGTGCCAGCAGTACCAAAACAGGTAGCAATCAGCCCCAGCATTTT. The chain recombines TRBV6-9 with TRBJ1-5; the D gene is possibly TRBD1 (5 bases). V was trimmed by 5 bases and J by 0 bases, leaving 11 bases between them. The CDR3 loop spans 15 amino acids. CDR1 and CDR2 from the germline V gene are MNHGY and SVAAGI.

This clonotype was recorded a few times. V usage is TRBV6-1 and J usage is TRBJ2-2; the D gene is possibly TRBD2 (6 bases). V was shortened by 6 bases and J by 5 bases, with 16 bases between the two germline ends. The CDR3 covers 15 residues. Germline values: CDR1 MNHNS, CDR2 SASEGT. The CDR3: CASSRREKGTGELFF. The CDR3, as DNA: TGTGCCAGCAGCAGACGGGAGAAAGGGACCGGGGAGCTGTTTTTT.

This chain connects TRBV11-2 to TRBJ1-5, with 12 positions matching TRBD1. Germline trimming cut 0 bases from V and 4 bases from J; bases unmatched to any gene: 7. The germline V gene encodes CDR1 SGHAT and CDR2 FQNNGV. CDR3 length: 18 amino acids. The CDR3 loop reads CASSLDPGQGAENQPQHF. The CDR3, as DNA: TGTGCCAGCAGCTTAGATCCGGGACAGGGGGCCGAAAATCAGCCCCAGCATTTT.

This chain uses TRBV28 with TRBJ1-5, with 9 bases matching TRBD1. The length of the CDR3 is 15 residues. From germline, CDR1 is MDHEN and CDR2 SYDVKM. The junction had 7 bases not matched to a gene; V was cut back by 5 bases and J by 5 bases. In DNA, the CDR3 is TGTGCCAGCAGTCCCGGTTGGACAGGGGATCAGCCCCAGCATTTT. Protein: CASSPGWTGDQPQHF.

This clonotype came up many times. V and J are TRBV28 and TRBJ1-1; possibly TRBD1 for D (5 bases). This CDR3 has 13 residues. Germline V gene lookup returns CDR1 MDHEN and CDR2 SYDVKM. The V end lost 7 bases, the J end lost 2 bases, and 11 bases lay between the germline ends. The CDR3 region has the DNA TGTGCCAGCACCCCCGGACAAAACACTGAAGCTTTCTTT. Translation: CASTPGQNTEAFF. Full variable domain (missing parts from reference TRBV28 and TRBJ1-1): DVKVTQSSRYLVKRTGEKVFLECVQDMDHENMFWYRQDPGLGLRLIYFSYDVKMKEKGDIPEGYSVSREKKERFSLILESASTNQTSMYLCASTPGQNTEAFFGQGTRLTVV.

The table lists this clonotype with a count of one. The gene calls are TRBV6-5 and TRBJ2-2; 7 bases line up with TRBD2. The germline gives CDR1 MNHEY, CDR2 SVGAGI. Germline trimming cut 6 bases from V and 5 bases from J; bases unmatched to any gene: 15. The CDR3 totals 17 residues. This CDR3 reads CASSYEGSAGVTGELFF. As DNA, the CDR3 is TGTGCCAGCAGCTACGAGGGCTCGGCGGGAGTAACCGGGGAGCTGTTTTTT.

This chain connects TRBV5-1 to TRBJ2-1; TRBD1 agrees at 9 bases. J lost 8 bases, V lost 4 bases, and 10 bases had no gene match. Looked up from germline, CDR1 is SGHRS and CDR2 is YFSETQ. There are 15 residues in the CDR3. The CDR3 nucleotides are TGCGCCAGCAGCCCGCTGGGACAGGGTGTTCATGAGCAGTTCTTC. Its protein is CASSPLGQGVHEQFF.

This clonotype was picked up many times. This chain uses TRBV20-1 with TRBJ1-1; D is perhaps TRBD1 (5 bases). The germline V gene encodes CDR1 DFQATT and CDR2 SNEGSKA (reference sequence). With 0 bases removed from V and 5 bases from J, the gap between germline ends came to 13 bases. The CDR3 extends over 14 amino acids. Here the CDR3 reads CSAREVGGGTEAFF. In DNA, the CDR3 is TGCAGTGCTAGAGAGGTGGGTGGGGGGACTGAAGCTTTCTTT.

This clonotype appeared many times. The chain recombines TRBV11-2 with TRBJ2-2; 7 bases line up with TRBD2. The CDR3 is 14 amino acids. From germline, CDR1 is SGHAT and CDR2 FQNNGV. V gave up 5 bases and J gave up 4 bases; unmatched junction bases: 4. This CDR3 reads CASSPPGGTGELFF. CDR3 coding DNA: TGTGCCAGCAGCCCCCCGGGGGGCACCGGGGAGCTGTTTTTT.

J is TRBJ1-6 and V is TRBV9, with D tentatively TRBD1 (5 bases). V was clipped by 3 bases and J by 10 bases, with 17 bases between them. The CDR3 runs 15 residues. The V gene's germline CDR1 is SGDLS and CDR2 YYNGEE. The CDR3 loop reads CASSDTGAPASPLHF. The DNA of the CDR3 is TGTGCCAGCAGCGACACAGGAGCCCCGGCCTCACCCCTCCACTTT.

This chain joins TRBV20-1 and TRBJ1-4; 7 bases are shared with TRBD1. The ends lost 6 bases at V and 10 bases at J; junction bases unmatched: 17. Germline-derived CDR1 and CDR2 are DFQATT and SNEGSKA (reference sequence). There are 15 residues in the CDR3. The CDR3 nucleotides are TGCAGTGCCCGATGGGAGGGGGCGAGCATTGGAAAACTGTTTTTT. It translates to CSARWEGASIGKLFF.